The 4 T cell receptor beta chains below were found in one sample sequenced in a study of Ad26.COV2.S vaccination and SARS-CoV-2 variants. Here immunoSEQ multiplex PCR was the method, and the copy in TCRdb shows in-frame clones only, minus some. Among roughly 400,000 clones listed, 89% were seen once. Treatment noted: 15 to 20 received Ad26.COV2.S at low or high dose, single or two shots; about 5 received placebo; per-sample allocation not given. Sampling happened 63 days after the first vaccine or placebo injection. The sample here was peripheral blood, taken in a trial of Ad26.COV2.S vaccine versus placebo. These receptors were collected from a person between 18 and 59 years old who received the Ad26.COV2.S COVID-19 vaccine or a placebo.

This sequence joins TRBV1 and TRBJ2-1; no check of the table's D call, TRBD2, against the DNA was made. TRBV1 constitutes a pseudogene. The CDR3 runs 17 residues. CDR3 in amino acids: CTSSQFGTSENYNEQFF. In DNA form, the CDR3 reads TGCACCAGCAGCCAATTCGGGACTAGCGAGAACTACAATGAGCAGTTCTTC.

This sequence joins TRBV2 and TRBJ1-4, with unresolved D. The length of the CDR3 is 15 residues. The germline V gene encodes CDR1 SNHLY and CDR2 FYNNEI. Between the trimmed V and J ends, which lost 7 bases and 5 bases, there was a span of 17 bases. CDR3 in DNA: TGTGCCAGCACCCTTGGAGGGCACTCAAATGAAAAACTGTTTTTT. Its protein product is CASTLGGHSNEKLFF.

V usage is TRBV5-1 and J usage is TRBJ2-3; a weak D match, TRBD1 (6 bases). This CDR3 is 16 amino acids long. Germline V gene data show CDR1 as SGHRS and CDR2 as YFSETQ. The germline V and J ends were trimmed by 7 bases and 4 bases, with 22 bases remaining between them. The chain's CDR3 is CASSRAPQGNPDTQYF. CDR3 nucleotides: TGCGCCAGCTCCCGGGCCCCACAGGGTAATCCAGATACGCAGTATTTT. Full variable domain (remainder filled in from reference TRBV5-1 and TRBJ2-3): KAGVTQTPRYLIKTRGQQVTLSCSPISGHRSVSWYQQTPGQGLQFLFEYFSETQRNKGNFPGRFSGRQFSNSRSEMNVSTLELGDSALYLCASSRAPQGNPDTQYFGPGTRLTVL.

V usage is TRBV25-1 and J usage is TRBJ2-1; a weak D match, TRBD2 (5 bases). Germline V gene data show CDR1 as MGHDK and CDR2 as SYGVNS. The CDR3 contains 11 residues. V lost 8 bases, J lost 3 bases, and 5 bases lay in between. Here the CDR3 DNA reads TGTGCCAGCCGGGGCTACAATGAGCAGTTCTTC. It translates to CASRGYNEQFF.